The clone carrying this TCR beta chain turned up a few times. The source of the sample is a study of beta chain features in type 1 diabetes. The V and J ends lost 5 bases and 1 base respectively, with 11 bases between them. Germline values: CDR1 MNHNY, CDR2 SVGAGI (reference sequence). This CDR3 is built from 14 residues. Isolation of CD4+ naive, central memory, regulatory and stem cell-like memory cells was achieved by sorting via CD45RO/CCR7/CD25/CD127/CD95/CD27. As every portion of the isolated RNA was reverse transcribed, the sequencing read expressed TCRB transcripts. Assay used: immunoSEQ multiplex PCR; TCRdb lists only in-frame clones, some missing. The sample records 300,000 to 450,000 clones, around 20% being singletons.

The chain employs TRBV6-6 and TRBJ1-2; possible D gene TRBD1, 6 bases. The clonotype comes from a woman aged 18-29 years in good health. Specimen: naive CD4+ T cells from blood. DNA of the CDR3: TGTGCCAGCAGTACCTTAGGGGGTAACTATGGCTACACCTTC. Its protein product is CASSTLGGNYGYTF.